This entry concerns a single T cell receptor (beta chain). Original processing methods: The authors estimated nucleated cell counts from reference gene primer amplification. TCRdb keeps only in-frame clones here, not all; method: immunoSEQ multiplex PCR. The V and J calls and clone size were taken over from that table, and D and trimming were inferred from the DNA. The table records fewer than 300,000 clones, approximately 90% of them present only once. This sample was taken from a study of blood T cell repertoires in COVID-19. Study-level background: Samples of COVID-19 (acute and convalescent) were obtained from the United States, Italy and Spain.

Adults between about 18 and 89 years of age took part from approximately 24 US areas. Donors in Cohort 3 who had recovered were those with two negative PCRs, healthcare professional clearance, or resolution of their symptoms. V lost 5 bases to trimming and J lost 4 bases; unmatched junction nucleotides: 12. Germline loops: CDR1 MGHDK, CDR2 SYGVNS. CDR3 length: 16 amino acids. The chain employs TRBV25-1 and TRBJ2-7, with TRBD2 matching 9 bases. Input material: PBMCs or T cells enriched from blood (not recorded which). The receptor comes from a man aged 35 to 55 who had recovered from COVID-19. CDR3 loop: CASSCPPGLAGYEQYF. CDR3 nucleotides: TGTGCCAGCAGTTGTCCCCCGGGACTAGCCGGATACGAGCAGTACTTC.